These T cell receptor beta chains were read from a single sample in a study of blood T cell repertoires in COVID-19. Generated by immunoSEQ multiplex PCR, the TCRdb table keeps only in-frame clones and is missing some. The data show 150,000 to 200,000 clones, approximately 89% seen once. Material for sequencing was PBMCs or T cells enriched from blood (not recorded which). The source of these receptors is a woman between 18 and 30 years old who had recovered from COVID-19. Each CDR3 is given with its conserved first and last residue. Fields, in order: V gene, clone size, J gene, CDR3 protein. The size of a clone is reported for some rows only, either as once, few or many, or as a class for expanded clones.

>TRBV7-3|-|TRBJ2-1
CASSIAGEYYNEQFF
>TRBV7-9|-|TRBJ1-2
CASSEGGSAGYTF
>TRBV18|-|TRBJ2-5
CASSPEQGSVETQYF
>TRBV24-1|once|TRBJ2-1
CATSDRGQGARDEQFF
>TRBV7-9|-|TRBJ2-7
CASSPVIQGAYEQYF
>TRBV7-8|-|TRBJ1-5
CASSLDTSTVQPQHF
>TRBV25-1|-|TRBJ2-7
CAISPGGKYEQYF
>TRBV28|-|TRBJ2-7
CASIRDRGYEQYF
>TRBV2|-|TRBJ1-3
CASSRGNTIYF
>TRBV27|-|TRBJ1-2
CASSFHDRSGYTF
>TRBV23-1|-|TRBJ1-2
CASRIFSANYGYTF
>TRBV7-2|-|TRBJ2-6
CASSLGAGGPGANVLTF
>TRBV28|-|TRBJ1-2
CASSFLDRGRGYTF
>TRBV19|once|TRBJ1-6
CASSIGTGASPLHF
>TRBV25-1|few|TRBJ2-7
CASTLGGWDEQYF
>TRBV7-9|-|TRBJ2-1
CASRTLRTSGGNEQFF
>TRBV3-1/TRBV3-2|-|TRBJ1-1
CASSRPTGGRANTEAFF
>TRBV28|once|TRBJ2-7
CASSSPGSYEQYF
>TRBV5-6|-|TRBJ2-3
CASSLLEATDTQYF
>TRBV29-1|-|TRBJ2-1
CSVEESGQGNEQFF
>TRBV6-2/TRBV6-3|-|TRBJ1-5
CASSYPGTAANQPQHF
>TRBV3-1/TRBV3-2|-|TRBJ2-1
CASRGGSSYNEQFF
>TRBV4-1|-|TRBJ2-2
CASSQDRGELFF
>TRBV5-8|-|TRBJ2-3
CASSFQGFSTDTQYF
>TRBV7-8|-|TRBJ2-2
CASSPNRGQGSTGELFF
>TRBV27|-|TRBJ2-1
CASSLAQGRGNEQFF
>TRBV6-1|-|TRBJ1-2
CASSDSPTGTGAYGYTF
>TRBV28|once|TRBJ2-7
CASRLTTGGSYEQYF